The rows below give T cell receptor beta chains drawn from one sample of a study of T cells after yellow fever vaccination. TCRdb called the 5' RACE reads again in MiXCR, with one record for every CDR3 protein. The profile covers 500,000 to 550,000 distinct CDR3 sequences, with around a fifth appearing a single time and approximately 15% taken by the ten largest. The source was PBMCs, collected 20 to 25 days after the first yellow fever vaccination. The receptors originated from a man in his late teens or twenties who received the YFV17D yellow fever vaccine. The CDR3 runs from the conserved cysteine through the conserved F or W. D genes are given only for firm matches. Only part of the rows carry a size: once, few, many, or a class if the clone is expanded.

J | V | D | size | CDR3 | DNA
TRBJ2-7 | TRBV7-2 | . | . | CASSLIASNYEQYF | TGTGCCAGCAGCTTAATAGCGAGTAACTACGAGCAGTACTTC
TRBJ1-2 | TRBV10-3 | . | . | CAINLQGGSGYTF | TGTGCCATCAATCTACAGGGAGGGTCTGGCTACACCTTC
TRBJ2-5 | TRBV7-2 | TRBD2 | few | CASSAGGRETQYF | TGTGCCAGCAGCGCCGGGGGGAGGGAGACCCAGTACTTC
TRBJ2-2 | TRBV6-5 | . | . | CASSSGQSTGELFF | TGTGCCAGCAGTTCTGGACAGTCCACCGGGGAGCTGTTTTTT
TRBJ2-2 | TRBV4-3 | . | few | CASSQNRNTGELFF | TGCGCCAGCAGCCAGAACAGGAACACCGGGGAGCTGTTTTTT
TRBJ1-4 | TRBV5-1 | . | . | CASSSTRGGATNEKLFF | TGCGCCAGCAGTTCCACACGTGGGGGGGCAACTAATGAAAAACTGTTTTTT
TRBJ2-5 | TRBV27 | TRBD2 | few | CASRRTSLGVQETQYF | TGTGCCAGCAGACGGACTAGCTTGGGGGTGCAAGAGACCCAGTACTTC
TRBJ1-5 | TRBV12-3/TRBV12-4 | TRBD1 | few | CASSSQGLWAPQHF | TGTGCCAGCAGTTCACAGGGGTTATGGGCGCCCCAGCATTTT
TRBJ1-5 | TRBV12-3/TRBV12-4 | . | . | CASSPPPGDYSNQPQHF | TGTGCCAGCAGTCCCCCGCCCGGGGACTATAGCAATCAGCCCCAGCATTTT
TRBJ1-6 | TRBV7-9 | . | many | CASSIRNGDFLHF | TGTGCCAGCAGCATCCGGAACGGTGATTTCCTCCACTTT
TRBJ1-2 | TRBV6-1 | . | . | CASSLRTYYGYTF | TGTGCCAGCAGCCTCCGGACCTACTATGGCTACACCTTC
TRBJ2-1 | TRBV5-1 | TRBD1 | . | CASSPTGAPGYNEQFF | TGCGCCAGCAGCCCCACAGGGGCCCCAGGTTATAATGAGCAGTTCTTC
TRBJ2-5 | TRBV15 | TRBD1 | . | CATSSRGTGQETQYF | TGTGCCACCAGCTCCCGGGGGACAGGGCAAGAGACCCAGTACTTC
TRBJ1-2 | TRBV6-4 | . | . | CASSIRFLANYGYTF | TGTGCCAGCAGTATACGGTTTTTAGCTAACTATGGCTACACCTTC
TRBJ2-5 | TRBV18 | . | few | CASSPMGAKETQYF | TGTGCCAGCTCACCCATGGGGGCTAAGGAGACCCAGTACTTC
TRBJ2-3 | TRBV10-3 | . | many | CAISELYSTDTQYF | TGTGCCATCAGTGAGCTCTACAGCACAGATACGCAGTATTTT
TRBJ2-5 | TRBV25-1 | . | few | CASSELSGGAWETQYF | TGTGCCAGCAGTGAATTAAGTGGGGGGGCCTGGGAGACCCAGTACTTC
TRBJ1-1 | TRBV10-1 | . | . | CASSDSGSGVAFF | TGCGCCAGCAGTGATTCGGGTTCGGGGGTAGCTTTCTTT
TRBJ1-4 | TRBV12-3/TRBV12-4 | . | . | CASRAVVNEKLFF | TGTGCCAGCAGAGCAGTCGTCAATGAAAAACTGTTTTTT
TRBJ2-1 | TRBV20-1 | . | . | CSASLQRSGRDEQFF | TGCAGTGCTAGTCTCCAGCGTTCGGGTCGGGATGAGCAGTTCTTC
TRBJ1-6 | TRBV20-1 | . | . | CSASRGFYNSPLHF | TGCAGTGCTAGCAGGGGCTTCTATAATTCACCCCTCCACTTT
TRBJ1-4 | TRBV9 | . | . | CASSIGDFRETNEKLFF | TGTGCCAGCAGCATAGGGGACTTCAGGGAAACTAATGAAAAACTGTTTTTT
TRBJ2-5 | TRBV7-9 | . | few | CASSHSGSRETQYF | TGTGCCAGCAGCCATTCGGGCTCTCGGGAGACCCAGTACTTC
TRBJ1-1 | TRBV5-1 | . | few | CASSLFFLKTEAFF | TGCGCCAGCAGCTTGTTCTTCCTAAAGACTGAAGCTTTCTTT
TRBJ2-2 | TRBV5-4 | . | . | CASSSEAGELFF | TGTGCCAGCAGCTCCGAGGCTGGGGAGCTGTTTTTT
TRBJ1-2 | TRBV6-5 | . | . | CASSSQGANYGYTF | TGTGCCAGCAGTTCTCAGGGTGCTAACTATGGCTACACCTTC
TRBJ1-5 | TRBV4-1 | . | many | CASSQDIGGRVARSNQPQHF | TGCGCCAGCAGCCAAGATATAGGCGGCAGGGTCGCCAGAAGCAATCAGCCCCAGCATTTT
TRBJ2-2 | TRBV3-1 | . | few | CASSQEAAGELFF | TGTGCCAGCAGCCAAGAGGCCGCCGGGGAGCTGTTTTTT
TRBJ2-2 | TRBV5-1 | . | once | CASCLTQETGELFF | TGCGCCAGCTGCTTGACCCAGGAGACCGGGGAGCTGTTTTTT
TRBJ2-3 | TRBV6-1 | TRBD2 | . | CASKLVSGGAGDTQYF | TGTGCCAGCAAATTGGTTAGCGGGGGGGCCGGGGATACGCAGTATTTT
TRBJ2-3 | TRBV3-1 | . | once | CASSQGRYSTDTQYF | TGTGCCAGCAGCCAAGGCAGATATAGCACAGATACGCAGTATTTT
TRBJ2-3 | TRBV5-6 | . | . | CASSSDFYSTDTQYF | TGTGCCAGCAGCTCGGACTTTTATAGCACAGATACGCAGTATTTT
TRBJ1-5 | TRBV6-2/TRBV6-3 | . | few | CASGNTGYQPQHF | TGTGCCAGCGGAAACACAGGGTATCAGCCCCAGCATTTT
TRBJ2-5 | TRBV6-1 | . | . | CASSPPGTETQYF | TGTGCCAGCAGTCCCCCGGGCACCGAGACCCAGTACTTC
TRBJ2-1 | TRBV5-1 | TRBD2 | . | CASSAGPLGRAEQFF | TGCGCCAGCAGCGCCGGACCTTTAGGGAGGGCTGAGCAGTTCTTC
TRBJ2-4 | TRBV12-3/TRBV12-4 | . | few | CASSYTNIQYF | TGTGCCAGCAGTTACACGAACATTCAGTACTTC
TRBJ2-3 | TRBV12-3/TRBV12-4 | TRBD1 | many | CASSRQGLSTDTQYF | TGTGCCAGCAGTCGACAGGGGCTTAGCACAGATACGCAGTATTTT
TRBJ2-1 | TRBV19 | TRBD2 | . | CASSIPGGGSGEQFF | TGTGCCAGTAGTATCCCTGGCGGGGGTAGTGGGGAGCAGTTCTTC
TRBJ1-1 | TRBV19 | . | . | CASLTVTEAFF | TGTGCCAGTTTGACGGTTACTGAAGCTTTCTTT
TRBJ2-1 | TRBV4-3 | TRBD1 | few | CASSQSQGAQGEQFF | TGCGCCAGCAGCCAGTCGCAGGGGGCGCAGGGTGAGCAGTTCTTC
TRBJ1-6 | TRBV4-1 | . | . | CASSQDHGDPYNSPLHF | TGCGCCAGCAGCCAAGATCATGGGGACCCCTATAATTCACCCCTCCACTTT
TRBJ2-7 | TRBV6-5 | . | . | CASSRDMYEQYF | TGTGCCAGCAGCCGCGACATGTACGAGCAGTACTTC
TRBJ2-1 | TRBV12-3/TRBV12-4 | . | . | CATKISGFSYNEQFF | TGTGCCACCAAGATAAGCGGGTTCTCCTACAATGAGCAGTTCTTC
TRBJ1-2 | TRBV7-2 | TRBD1 | . | CASSLVTGGDGYTF | TGTGCCAGCAGCTTAGTTACAGGGGGCGATGGCTACACCTTC
TRBJ2-7 | TRBV20-1 | TRBD1 | . | CSAHLPGQGSYEQYF | TGCAGTGCCCACTTACCGGGACAGGGCTCCTACGAGCAGTACTTC
TRBJ2-5 | TRBV7-2 | . | few | CASSADTTPGTQYF | TGTGCCAGCAGCGCCGATACGACCCCAGGGACCCAGTACTTC
TRBJ2-1 | TRBV7-8 | . | few | CASSAVRGGYNEQFF | TGTGCCAGCAGCGCGGTCCGGGGTGGCTACAATGAGCAGTTCTTC
TRBJ1-2 | TRBV3-1 | TRBD1 | . | CASSQDLGAGGKWSYGYTF | TGTGCCAGCAGCCAAGATTTAGGGGCAGGGGGCAAGTGGAGCTATGGCTACACCTTC
TRBJ2-2 | TRBV29-1 | TRBD2 | few | CSGTSGGTGELFF | TGCAGCGGGACTAGCGGGGGCACCGGGGAGCTGTTTTTT
TRBJ2-3 | TRBV11-2 | TRBD2 | . | CASSKRLAGGFTDTQYF | TGTGCCAGCAGCAAAAGACTAGCGGGGGGGTTCACAGATACGCAGTATTTT
TRBJ2-3 | TRBV18 | . | many | CASSVRGMDTQYF | TGTGCCAGCTCAGTAAGAGGGATGGATACGCAGTATTTT
TRBJ2-1 | TRBV4-1 | . | few | CASSHRDNEQFF | TGCGCCAGCAGCCACAGGGACAATGAGCAGTTCTTC
TRBJ1-2 | TRBV12-3/TRBV12-4 | . | few | CASRSPGRHYGYTF | TGTGCCAGCAGATCCCCGGGACGGCACTATGGCTACACCTTC
TRBJ2-1 | TRBV7-2 | . | . | CASSLGAGFVYNEQFF | TGTGCCAGCAGCTTAGGGGCAGGGTTTGTCTACAATGAGCAGTTCTTC
TRBJ2-5 | TRBV7-3 | . | few | CASSFRGSKETQYF | TGTGCCAGCAGCTTCAGGGGATCTAAAGAGACCCAGTACTTC
TRBJ2-3 | TRBV2 | . | . | CASSVDRSTDTQYF | TGTGCCAGCAGTGTCGACAGGTCCACAGATACGCAGTATTTT